Below, one TCR beta chain is given with its context. Its cognate antigen has yet to be identified. Base qualities were left out, and no much larger clone turns up one base away. Participants in the prospective study were enrolled through a virtual design, were aged about 18 to 90 years, and lived in about 25 United States geographic areas. In the prospective study, cohorts were assigned on the basis of participant-reported clinical history obtained from a screening survey and a study questionnaire. Mobile phlebotomists in the prospective study collected whole blood, serum and a nasopharyngeal or oropharyngeal swab from every participant. Over an approximately 2-month period, participants in the prospective study had the option of providing additional blood draws and questionnaires. Prospective study blood samples were shipped either frozen or at room temperature before DNA extraction. These data come from a study of blood T cell repertoires in COVID-19 (TCRdb year 2020). Study-wide context: The collaborator samples originated in the United States, Italy and Spain and spanned the acute and convalescent phases of COVID-19. The prospective study material was composed of cDNA or gDNA derived from T cells, B-cell-depleted T cells, or PBMCs. The repertoires were released in a freely available public database intended as a resource for research on the immune response to SARS-CoV-2. Where HLA class I and class II types were available, the types were taken from metadata supplied by the sample provider, not from assay-based typing. Samples were obtained from the ongoing ImmuneRACE study (first 160 participants) and from about 1,300 subjects provided by 6 global collaborators. The dataset comprised deeply sampled blood TCRbeta repertoires from subjects exposed to, actively infected with, or recovered from COVID-19. The sample metadata nearly always contained a de-identified subject ID, COVID-19 status, age in years and sex.

The immunoSEQ Assay, a bias-controlled multiplex PCR, was used to amplify TCRbeta CDR3 regions from genomic DNA. The published analysis was carried out like this. The number of nucleated cells in each sample was estimated by amplification of reference gene primers within the assay. Sequence reads were collapsed and filtered to measure the absolute abundance of every unique TCRbeta CDR3 rearrangement. Productive Simpson clonality was computed per sample as the square root of Simpson's diversity index over productive rearrangements. TCRdb retrieved this table from immuneACCESS and kept in-frame rearrangements only. Not all clones are present; in checked studies, unresolved V genes account for under half, and no reason is known for the remainder. V and J calls and clone size are those listed in that table; D and trimming were worked out from the DNA. This sample gives more than 250,000 clones in total; roughly 88% of them show up just once. 0.95% to 1.5% of the sample rests with the top ten.

Taken from cysteine to phenylalanine, the CDR3 has 12 residues. CDR3 DNA only is kept here, 36 bases in frame from base 1. CDR1 and CDR2 were assigned from the germline V gene as SNHLY and FYNNEI. Trimming leaves V shorter by 8 bases and J shorter by 3 bases, with the junction holding 3 bases beyond the gene matches. Beyond this particular receptor, the publication reports: How much clinical and demographic metadata was included differed by source and by participant, and the metadata was provided uncurated.

The receptor chain draws on TRBV2 and TRBJ1-2, with 7 middle bases fitting TRBD1. The sequence was collected from a woman aged 40 to 50 with acute COVID-19. Sample: PBMCs or T cells enriched from blood (not recorded which). DNA sequence: TGTGCCAGCGGCCAGGGGGACTATGGCTACACCTTC. This is translated as CASGQGDYGYTF.